One sample yielded the 12 T cell receptor beta chains listed below, sequenced in a study of blood T cell repertoires in COVID-19. Sequenced by immunoSEQ multiplex PCR; TCRdb stores in-frame clones only, minus some. The sample includes 350,000 to 450,000 clones, around 87% of them seen just once. The material sequenced was peripheral blood. These receptors all stem from a woman aged 60-70 years with COVID-19, enrolled during active disease.

The V and J genes are TRBV19 and TRBJ1-4, with 9 bases that match TRBD1. Trimming at V came to 6 bases and at J to 2 bases, leaving 10 bases not matched to a gene. Germline assignment: CDR1 LNHDA and CDR2 SQIVND (reference sequence). The CDR3 contains 17 residues. The CDR3 sequence: CASSGQGLMRTNEKLFF. The CDR3 bases are TGTGCCAGTAGCGGACAGGGGTTAATGAGGACTAATGAAAAACTGTTTTTT.

The chain's CDR3 is CASSFYDSPGNTIYF. DNA of the CDR3: TGTGCCAGCAGTTTTTATGACAGCCCTGGAAACACCATATATTTT. The chain employs TRBV11-2 and TRBJ1-3; a weak D match, TRBD1 (5 bases). V gave up 6 bases and J gave up 2 bases, with 14 bases separating them. Germline lookup yields CDR1 SGHAT and CDR2 FQNNGV. The CDR3 runs to 15 residues.

The V and J genes are TRBV7-8 and TRBJ1-1; TRBD1 agrees at 9 bases. Germline trimming cut 6 bases from V and 9 bases from J; bases unmatched to any gene: 11. The CDR3 runs to 14 residues. Looked up from germline, CDR1 is SGHVS and CDR2 is FQNEAQ. The DNA of the CDR3 is TGTGCCAGCAGTTCCATCCGGACAGGGGATAAAGCTTTCTTT. As protein: CASSSIRTGDKAFF.

The rearrangement uses TRBV4-2 and TRBJ2-3; perhaps TRBD2 as D (6 bases). Germline V CDR1 and CDR2: LGHNA, YNFKEQ. V was pared by 3 bases and J by 2 bases, with 12 bases between. This CDR3 has 15 amino acids. Here the CDR3 reads CASSQPGTYTDTQYF. The CDR3 DNA sequence: TGTGCCAGCAGCCAGCCCGGGACTTACACAGATACGCAGTATTTT.

The chain has TRBV28 and TRBJ1-1; D may be TRBD1 (6 bases). Germline V gene data show CDR1 as MDHEN and CDR2 as SYDVKM. V gave up 6 bases and J gave up 3 bases, with 17 bases separating them. This CDR3 comprises 15 residues. CDR3 coding DNA: TGTGCCAGCAGCCGAGGCACAGGGATCCACACTGAAGCTTTCTTT. This codes for CASSRGTGIHTEAFF.

The V gene is TRBV5-5, the J gene TRBJ2-1; 7 nucleotides agree with TRBD2. CDR3 length: 16 residues. V was clipped by 0 bases and J by 4 bases; unmatched bases: 7. Germline values: CDR1 SGHKS, CDR2 YYEKEE (reference sequence). This chain's CDR3 is CASSLGSSGAYNEQFF. The CDR3, as DNA: TGTGCCAGCAGCTTGGGATCGAGCGGGGCTTACAATGAGCAGTTCTTC.

This clone was counted a single time. This chain joins TRBV3-1 (or the pseudogene TRBV3-2) and TRBJ1-2; no definite D call. The V end lost 2 bases, the J end lost 7 bases, and 14 bases lay between the germline ends. This CDR3 spans 14 amino acids. The germline V gene has CDR1 LGHDT and CDR2 YNNKEL (reference sequence). The CDR3 region is CASSQPREVSGYTF. The CDR3 nucleotides are TGTGCCAGCAGCCAACCAAGGGAGGTTTCTGGCTACACCTTC.

The chain carries TRBV7-8 and TRBJ1-1; 9 nucleotides agree with TRBD1. Germline V gene sequence: CDR1 SGHVS, CDR2 FQNEAQ. The V segment lost 0 bases and the J segment 4 bases; nucleotides outside the gene matches: 6. The length of the CDR3 is 16 residues. CDR3 region: CASSLAGTGRFTEAFF. Here the CDR3 DNA reads TGTGCCAGCAGCTTAGCCGGGACAGGGAGATTCACTGAAGCTTTCTTT.

The V gene is TRBV28, the J gene TRBJ2-1; 10 bases line up with TRBD2. In germline, CDR1 is MDHEN, CDR2 SYDVKM. The CDR3 covers 15 residues. V trimming: 2 bases; J trimming: 8 bases; junction bases outside the gene matches: 6. CDR3 DNA: TGTGCCAGCAGTTTAAAAGCGGGGGGGCCGTATGAGCAGTTCTTC. Translating it yields CASSLKAGGPYEQFF.

V and J are TRBV19 and TRBJ2-3; 8 bases map to TRBD1. The CDR3 covers 14 residues. The junction had 4 bases not matched to a gene; V was cut back by 7 bases and J by 1 base. Germline CDR1 and CDR2: LNHDA and SQIVND (reference sequence). The CDR3 loop is CASNSGGGTDTQYF. CDR3 sequence (DNA): TGTGCCAGTAACTCAGGGGGCGGCACAGATACGCAGTATTTT.

V and J are TRBV14 and TRBJ2-1, with TRBD2 matching 10 bases. Germline-derived CDR1 and CDR2 are SGHDN and FVKESK. J was trimmed by 10 bases and V by 4 bases; bases with no gene match: 10. The CDR3 covers 15 residues. In DNA form, the CDR3 reads TGTGCCAGCAGCCTAGCGGGGGGCCGATCCCGGGAGCAGTTCTTC. Protein sequence: CASSLAGGRSREQFF.

The rearrangement joins TRBV30 to TRBJ2-3; 11 nucleotides align to TRBD2. The junction had 7 bases not matched to a gene; V was cut back by 5 bases and J by 3 bases. The CDR3 runs 15 residues. Per germline, CDR1 GTSNPN and CDR2 SVGIG (reference sequence). CDR3 residues: CAWSSGGLSTDTQYF. The CDR3 bases are TGTGCCTGGTCTAGCGGGGGGTTAAGTACAGATACGCAGTATTTT.